This T cell receptor (beta chain) was found in a study of vaccination and CD4 T cells after COVID-19. Treatment denoted: approximately nine-day PBMC culture with coronavirus spike peptide pools or control peptides (ViraFEST assay). Researchers collected the unexposed donor's CD4+ T cells before the COVID-19 pandemic (2011-2018). The Oncomine TCR Beta short-read assay generated sequence data from the DNA of cultured CD4+ T cells. TCRdb re-called the PCR reads through MiXCR, storing one row per CDR3 protein. The sample has fewer than 9,500 distinct CDR3 sequences, about 31% seen once; the top ten hold about 35%. Comments on this clonotype: What it binds is unknown. Sequence at one end of the junction differs from germline and may be a read error.

The CDR3 totals 13 residues. In germline, CDR1 is DFQATT, CDR2 SNEGSKA (reference sequence). The sequence was collected from a human donor in good health. The chain recombines TRBV20-1 with TRBJ1-2; unclear D gene. What was sequenced was CD4+ T cells from blood, cultured in vitro. In DNA, the CDR3 is TGCAGTGCTAGTACCCTATTGAACTATGGCTGCACCTTC. It codes for CSASTLLNYGCTF.